This passage covers 29 T cell receptor beta chains from one sample sequenced in a study of blood T cell repertoires in COVID-19. Profiling relied on immunoSEQ multiplex PCR, and the TCRdb table lists in-frame clones only, not all of them. The table records a few hundred thousand clones, roughly 86% of them present only once. Specimen: PBMCs or T cells enriched from blood (not recorded which). Source of these receptors: a woman between 45 and 65 years old who had been exposed to COVID-19.

The genes are TRBV7-9 and TRBJ1-2; D not certain. V shed 3 bases and J shed 0 bases, with 11 bases lying between them. This CDR3 region has 15 residues. CDR1 is SEHNR, CDR2 FQNEAQ, per germline (reference sequence). For the CDR3, the DNA is TGTGCCAGCAGCTTCGAGGGTCTGGCTAACTATGGCTACACCTTC. Its translation is CASSFEGLANYGYTF.

This clone occurred once. CDR3 residues: CASSPRQALYSNQPQHF. The CDR3 nucleotides are TGTGCCAGCAGTCCCAGACAGGCACTCTATAGCAATCAGCCCCAGCATTTT. The chain couples TRBV28 to TRBJ1-5, with D possibly matching TRBD1 (6 bases). V was cut by 5 bases and J by 0 bases, with 17 bases left in between. The V gene's germline CDR1 is MDHEN and CDR2 SYDVKM. The CDR3 has 17 residues.

This chain links TRBV10-2 with TRBJ2-5, with 9 bases identical to TRBD2. This CDR3 is built from 17 residues. Germline V gene sequence: CDR1 WSHSY, CDR2 SAAADI. Trimming cost V 0 bases and J 1 base; bases outside gene matches: 6. The CDR3 here is CASSESAQTSGQETQYF. The CDR3 DNA sequence: TGCGCCAGCAGTGAGTCGGCTCAGACTAGCGGCCAAGAGACCCAGTACTTC.

This chain links TRBV29-1 with TRBJ2-1; 12 bases are shared with TRBD1. Trimming cost V 2 bases and J 8 bases; bases outside gene matches: 10. CDR3 length equals 16 residues. The germline CDR1 and CDR2 sequences are SQVTM and ANQGSEA. CDR3 protein: CSVEKGDRGLGDEQFF. The CDR3 region has the DNA TGCAGCGTTGAAAAGGGGGACAGGGGGCTAGGGGATGAGCAGTTCTTC.

The gene calls are TRBV30 and TRBJ1-2, with a possible D match to TRBD1 (6 bases). This CDR3 spans 16 amino acids. Germline V CDR1 and CDR2: GTSNPN, SVGIG (reference sequence). V lost 5 bases and J 0 bases, leaving 19 bases between the germline ends. In nucleotides, the CDR3 is TGTGCCTGGGTACGGGGGGCCTATAATACTAACTATGGCTACACCTTC. It translates to CAWVRGAYNTNYGYTF.

This chain joins TRBV2 and TRBJ2-7, with D possibly TRBD1 on 5 matching bases. This CDR3 has 13 amino acids. The germline CDR1 and CDR2 sequences are SNHLY and FYNNEI. Trimming removed 1 base at V and 5 bases at J, with 9 bases between. CDR3 bases: TGTGCCAGCAGTGAAGGCAGGGCCCACGAGCAGTACTTC. Residues: CASSEGRAHEQYF.

The chain employs TRBV28 and TRBJ1-4; TRBD1 matches 11 bases. The germline V gene encodes CDR1 MDHEN and CDR2 SYDVKM. The CDR3 consists of 16 residues. The V segment lost 2 bases and the J segment 7 bases; nucleotides outside the gene matches: 6. The CDR3 nucleotides read TGTGCCAGCAGTTTAATTGGGGACAGGGGGAGTGAAAAACTGTTTTTT. Amino acid sequence: CASSLIGDRGSEKLFF.

J is TRBJ1-2 and V is TRBV30; D is undetermined. V dropped 0 bases and J dropped 7 bases, with 6 bases sitting between them. The CDR3 runs 11 residues. The germline V gene has CDR1 GTSNPN and CDR2 SVGIG (reference sequence). CDR3 loop: CAWSVATGYTF. In DNA form, the CDR3 reads TGTGCCTGGAGTGTAGCGACTGGCTACACCTTC. The full variable domain, completed using reference TRBV30 and TRBJ1-2, is SQTIHQWPATLVQPVGSPLSLECTVEGTSNPNLYWYRQAAGRGLQLLFYSVGIGQISSEVPQNLSASRPQDRQFILSSKKLLLSDSGFYLCAWSVATGYTFGSGTRLTVV.

CDR3 in DNA: TGTGCCAGCAGCCCGGGAGGGCAGGAGCAGTATTTT. Amino acids: CASSPGGQEQYF. V and J are TRBV3-1 (or the pseudogene TRBV3-2) and TRBJ2-3; 8 bases align to TRBD2. With 4 bases clipped from V and 11 bases from J, the junction kept 5 bases outside the gene matches. The germline CDR1 and CDR2 sequences are LGHDT and YNNKEL (reference sequence). This CDR3 region has 12 residues.

The rearrangement joins TRBV7-2 to TRBJ2-2, with 9 bases that match TRBD2. Germline CDR1 and CDR2: SGHTA and FQGNSA. V shed 4 bases, J shed 2 bases, and the junction held 8 bases outside the gene matches. This CDR3 is 17 amino acids long. The CDR3 sequence is CASSSIPSGVNTGELFF. The CDR3 nucleotides are TGTGCCAGCAGCTCCATTCCTAGCGGGGTTAACACCGGGGAGCTGTTTTTT.

The chain links TRBV29-1 to TRBJ2-1; TRBD2 is a possible D gene (7 bases). Germline V CDR1 and CDR2: SQVTM, ANQGSEA. Trimming stripped 3 bases from V and 8 bases from J, with 20 bases between. CDR3 size: 15 residues. CDR3 nucleotide sequence: TGCAGCGTTGATGGTGGGGGGGGCCACGGCTATGAGCAGTTCTTC. Translated: CSVDGGGGHGYEQFF.

This chain uses TRBV2 with TRBJ1-5; D remains unclear. Germline values: CDR1 SNHLY, CDR2 FYNNEI. The CDR3 consists of 15 residues. V dropped 2 bases and J dropped 7 bases, with 15 bases sitting between them. The CDR3 here is CASSELRAKRQPQHF. The CDR3 DNA reads as TGTGCCAGCAGTGAACTGAGGGCTAAGCGACAGCCCCAGCATTTT.

The chain joins TRBV3-1 (or the pseudogene TRBV3-2) to TRBJ1-1, with 10 bases aligning to TRBD1. Germline trimming cut 4 bases from V and 3 bases from J; bases unmatched to any gene: 14. Germline V lookup: CDR1 LGHDT, CDR2 YNNKEL (reference sequence). CDR3 length: 18 amino acids. CDR3: CASSRRPPGQGKYTEAFF. Here the CDR3 DNA reads TGTGCCAGCAGCCGCAGACCCCCGGGACAGGGGAAATACACTGAAGCTTTCTTT.

J is TRBJ2-5 and V is TRBV5-6; D may be TRBD1 (5 bases). The V end was cut by 1 base, the J end by 5 bases, with 15 bases between. Germline CDR1 SGHDT, CDR2 YYEEEE. The CDR3 covers 15 residues. The CDR3 is CASSLISRGTETQYF. The CDR3 region has the DNA TGTGCCAGCAGCTTGATAAGTAGGGGTACGGAGACCCAGTACTTC.

This chain connects TRBV27 to TRBJ2-1, with 7 bases that match TRBD2. Germline V lookup: CDR1 MNHEY, CDR2 SMNVEV (reference sequence). This CDR3 is 14 amino acids long. The trim removed 6 bases at V and 7 bases at J, leaving 9 bases unmatched. Here the CDR3 reads CASSLTPGGNEQFF. Written as DNA, the CDR3 is TGTGCCAGCAGCCTTACCCCGGGGGGAAATGAGCAGTTCTTC.

The chain has TRBV18 and TRBJ1-5; 9 bases fit TRBD1. Germline V gene data show CDR1 as KGHSH and CDR2 as LQKENI. The junction had 6 bases not matched to a gene; V was cut back by 2 bases and J by 1 base. This CDR3 comprises 17 residues. This CDR3 is CASSPERTGVSNQPQHF. The CDR3 DNA is TGTGCCAGCTCACCAGAGAGGACAGGGGTAAGCAATCAGCCCCAGCATTTT.

The chain employs TRBV3-1 (or the pseudogene TRBV3-2) and TRBJ2-7; 11 bases match TRBD1. This CDR3 is built from 13 residues. V lost 8 bases to trimming and J lost 4 bases; unmatched junction nucleotides: 4. Germline lookup yields CDR1 LGHDT and CDR2 YNNKEL (reference sequence). The CDR3 DNA reads TGTGCCAGCCGGGACAGGGGGTCGTACGAGCAGTACTTC. Protein product: CASRDRGSYEQYF.

This chain connects TRBV25-1 to TRBJ1-5, with TRBD1 matching 7 bases. J lost 5 bases, V lost 3 bases, and 4 bases had no gene match. Germline V lookup: CDR1 MGHDK, CDR2 SYGVNS. The CDR3 covers 14 residues. This CDR3 is CASSETGRHQPQHF. The CDR3 bases are TGTGCCAGCAGTGAGACAGGGAGGCATCAGCCCCAGCATTTT. Combining the CDR3 with reference TRBV25-1 and TRBJ1-5 gives the whole variable domain EADIYQTPRYLVIGTGKKITLECSQTMGHDKMYWYQQDPGMELHLIHYSYGVNSTEKGDLSSESTVSRIRTEHFPLTLESARPSHTSQYLCASSETGRHQPQHFGDGTRLSIL.

This chain uses TRBV4-1 with TRBJ1-5; the D is unclear. Germline loops: CDR1 MGHRA, CDR2 YSYEKL. V gave up 0 bases and J gave up 4 bases, with 16 bases separating them. The CDR3 totals 17 residues. CDR3 protein: CASSQEVSGRANQPQHF. CDR3 DNA sequence: TGCGCCAGCAGCCAAGAGGTTTCGGGGAGGGCGAATCAGCCCCAGCATTTT.

This rearrangement joins TRBV5-6 to TRBJ2-7; 9 bases are shared with TRBD1. The germline gives CDR1 SGHDT, CDR2 YYEEEE. The ends lost 6 bases at V and 1 base at J; junction bases unmatched: 8. The length of the CDR3 is 15 residues. In nucleotides, the CDR3 is TGTGCCAGCACCGACGCCGGGACAGGGTCCTACGAGCAGTACTTC. Translated, it gives CASTDAGTGSYEQYF.

The chain recombines TRBV7-9 with TRBJ2-3; tentative D call: TRBD1 (5 bases). V gave up 5 bases and J gave up 0 bases, with 12 bases separating them. The V gene's germline CDR1 is SEHNR and CDR2 FQNEAQ (reference sequence). CDR3 length equals 15 residues. The DNA for the CDR3 is TGTGCCAGCAGCCCCCGACAGCCTAGCACAGATACGCAGTATTTT. This gives the protein CASSPRQPSTDTQYF.

This chain links TRBV6-5 with TRBJ1-2; D not certain. The germline V gene has CDR1 MNHEY and CDR2 SVGAGI. Between the trimmed V and J ends, which lost 0 bases and 5 bases, there was a span of 16 bases. The CDR3 covers 16 residues. The CDR3 DNA reads as TGTGCCAGCAGTTACTCGTATCGGGGAAAGGGTTATGGCTACACCTTC. Its translation: CASSYSYRGKGYGYTF.

This chain joins TRBV5-1 and TRBJ2-3, with 10 positions matching TRBD2. Trimming cost V 9 bases and J 2 bases; bases outside gene matches: 9. The CDR3 spans 15 residues. Germline CDR1 SGHRS, CDR2 YFSETQ. CDR3 in DNA: TGCGCCACCAAGAGACTAGCGGGCTCCACAGATACGCAGTATTTT. This sequence encodes CATKRLAGSTDTQYF.

CDR3 bases: TGTGCCAGCAGCTTACTAGCGGCGAGGGGGAGGACCCAGTACTTC. It translates to CASSLLAARGRTQYF. The rearrangement links TRBV5-4 to TRBJ2-5; TRBD2 agrees at 8 bases. CDR1 SGHNT and CDR2 YYREEE come from the germline V gene (reference sequence). This CDR3 has 15 amino acids. Trimming took 2 bases from V and 7 from J; bases not matched to a gene: 10.

The chain links TRBV30 to TRBJ1-2; 7 nucleotides agree with TRBD1. The CDR3 spans 13 residues. Germline assignment: CDR1 GTSNPN and CDR2 SVGIG (reference sequence). V was clipped by 2 bases and J by 6 bases; unmatched bases: 6. The CDR3 loop reads CAWSPTGLDGYTF. The CDR3 nucleotides are TGTGCCTGGAGTCCGACAGGGTTGGATGGCTACACCTTC.

This rearrangement joins TRBV7-8 to TRBJ1-6; no reliable D call. The CDR3 has 17 residues. Germline assignment: CDR1 SGHVS and CDR2 FQNEAQ. Between the trimmed V and J ends, which lost 6 bases and 0 bases, there was a span of 15 bases. The CDR3 DNA is TGTGCCAGCAGGCCACAGAGTGCGAGCTCCTATAATTCACCCCTCCACTTT. Translating gives CASRPQSASSYNSPLHF.

This clone has only one observation. The gene calls are TRBV4-2 and TRBJ1-4; possible D gene TRBD1, 5 bases. The germline gives CDR1 LGHNA, CDR2 YNFKEQ. The V end lost 0 bases, the J end lost 3 bases, and 11 bases lay between the germline ends. The CDR3 is 16 amino acids. DNA of the CDR3: TGTGCCAGCAGCCAAGATGGGGGGGGAGCTAATGAAAAACTGTTTTTT. It specifies CASSQDGGGANEKLFF.

This chain connects TRBV30 to TRBJ1-3; tentatively, D is TRBD1 (5 bases). V was clipped by 2 bases and J by 0 bases, with 8 bases between them. CDR1 GTSNPN and CDR2 SVGIG come from the germline V gene (reference sequence). The CDR3 runs 14 residues. CDR3 sequence: CAWSWGGSGNTIYF. CDR3 nucleotides: TGTGCCTGGAGTTGGGGGGGCTCTGGAAACACCATATATTTT.

The chain uses TRBV12-5 and TRBJ2-1, with D possibly matching TRBD2 (6 bases). Germline V gene data show CDR1 as LGHNT and CDR2 as FRNRAP. Trimming left V 0 bases short and J 2 bases short, with 11 bases between. The CDR3 totals 16 residues. CDR3 region: CASGLVISGAYNEQFF. The CDR3 bases are TGTGCTAGTGGTTTGGTAATTTCGGGGGCCTACAATGAGCAGTTCTTC.